These T cell receptor beta chains were read from a single sample in a study of memory CD4+ T cells and cytomegalovirus serostatus. Method: immunoSEQ multiplex PCR; TCRdb's copy keeps in-frame clones and lacks some. The table lists tens of thousands of clones, 82% of them singletons. The specimen sequenced was memory CD4+ T cells from blood. All receptors come from an adult in good health and CMV-seronegative. Each CDR3 is given with its conserved first and last residue. Fields, in order: V gene, clone size, D gene, J gene, CDR3 protein, CDR3 DNA. The D gene is left open where the match is weak. Expanded clones get a size class; other rows say once, few or many, or leave the size out.

V: TRBV7-2
size: few
D: TRBD2
J: TRBJ2-4
CDR3: CASSFLPAGGRGDIQYF
DNA: TGTGCCAGCAGCTTCCTCCCAGCGGGGGGCCGGGGGGACATTCAGTACTTC

V: TRBV11-3
size: .
D: .
J: TRBJ2-3
CDR3: CASSFGGTTDTQYF
DNA: TGTGCCAGCAGCTTTGGCGGGACTACAGATACGCAGTATTTT

V: TRBV2
size: .
D: TRBD2
J: TRBJ2-1
CDR3: CASNRAGSSYNEQFF
DNA: TGTGCCAGCAATCGAGCGGGGAGCTCCTACAATGAGCAGTTCTTC

V: TRBV25-1
size: .
D: .
J: TRBJ1-5
CDR3: CASSGRGDQPQHF
DNA: TGTGCCAGCAGTGGTCGGGGGGATCAGCCCCAGCATTTT

V: TRBV9
size: .
D: TRBD2
J: TRBJ2-3
CDR3: CASSVGTGGADTQYF
DNA: TGTGCCAGCAGCGTAGGTACGGGGGGGGCAGATACGCAGTATTTT

V: TRBV4-2
size: few
D: TRBD1
J: TRBJ1-6
CDR3: CASSQGRRTGGDNSPLHF
DNA: TGTGCCAGCAGCCAAGGGAGGAGGACAGGAGGGGATAATTCACCCCTCCACTTT

V: TRBV30
size: few
D: .
J: TRBJ1-1
CDR3: CAWRPTRDTEAFF
DNA: TGTGCCTGGAGACCGACTCGGGACACTGAAGCTTTCTTT

V: TRBV6-6
size: .
D: .
J: TRBJ1-1
CDR3: CASSYAGSPNTEAFF
DNA: TGTGCCAGCAGTTACGCCGGGAGTCCGAACACTGAAGCTTTCTTT

V: TRBV27
size: .
D: TRBD1
J: TRBJ1-4
CDR3: CASSPRGQSNEKLFF
DNA: TGTGCCAGCAGCCCCAGGGGGCAATCTAATGAAAAACTGTTTTTT

V: TRBV5-4
size: few
D: .
J: TRBJ1-6
CDR3: CASSPGWSNSPLHF
DNA: TGTGCCAGCAGTCCCGGATGGAGTAATTCACCCCTCCACTTT

V: TRBV5-1
size: .
D: TRBD2
J: TRBJ2-5
CDR3: CASSPLGLAGGETQYF
DNA: TGCGCCAGCAGCCCCTTAGGACTAGCGGGGGGGGAGACCCAGTACTTC

V: TRBV5-1
size: .
D: .
J: TRBJ2-1
CDR3: CASSEQGESYNEQFF
DNA: TGCGCCAGCAGCGAGCAGGGAGAATCCTACAATGAGCAGTTCTTC

V: TRBV5-1
size: .
D: TRBD1
J: TRBJ1-2
CDR3: CASSLETGVKDYTF
DNA: TGCGCCAGCAGCTTAGAGACAGGGGTAAAGGATTACACCTTC